This T cell receptor beta chain was identified during a study of memory CD4+ T cells and cytomegalovirus serostatus. Single viable CD3+CD4+CD8-CD45RO+ cells were sorted as the memory CD4+ T cells. Original processing notes: After removing out-of-frame reads, around 2,100,000 distinct TCRbeta sequences remained. Libraries were prepared by immunoSEQ multiplex PCR; TCRdb keeps only in-frame clonotypes and omits some of them. The V and J calls and clone size are taken from that table; D and trimming were inferred from the DNA. The sample has 40,000 to 45,000 clones; 76% are singletons. CDR1 MGHRA and CDR2 YSYEKL come from the germline V gene. CDR3 length: 16 residues. V lost 1 base to trimming and J lost 1 base; unmatched junction nucleotides: 6.

V and J are TRBV4-1 and TRBJ2-5, with 7 bases that match TRBD1. Sample: memory CD4+ T cells from blood. This TCR was sampled from an adult in good health and CMV-seronegative. DNA for the CDR3: TGCGCCAGCAGCCAAGGCTTTGGGACAGTCCAAGAGACCCAGTACTTC. Its translation is CASSQGFGTVQETQYF.